One sample yielded the 30 T cell receptor beta chains listed below, sequenced in a study of CD8 T cells in ankylosing spondylitis. General study points: Fewer than ten highly homologous variants made up a TCR beta motif that seemed to typify ankylosing spondylitis blood.

One entry per CDR3 protein results from TCRdb running MiXCR on the 5' RACE reads. The table has 400,000 to 450,000 distinct CDR3 sequences, roughly 15% seen once. These TCRs are of unknown antigen specificity. The sample was blood, either unsorted or a sorted T cell fraction (not recorded which). The origin of the receptors is a male donor with ankylosing spondylitis.

This clonotype showed up just a few times. The chain links TRBV7-2 to TRBJ2-1; D is possibly TRBD1 (5 bases). The CDR3 totals 14 residues. Trimming took 5 bases from V and 1 from J, leaving 9 bases between them. Germline assignment: CDR1 SGHTA and CDR2 FQGNSA. CDR3: CASSVDSSYNEQFF. The CDR3 DNA follows: TGTGCCAGCAGCGTAGACAGTTCCTACAATGAGCAGTTCTTC.

The chain is built from TRBV18 and TRBJ2-7; D is possibly TRBD1 (6 bases). Between the trimmed V and J ends, which lost 6 bases and 2 bases, there was a span of 11 bases. In germline, CDR1 is KGHSH, CDR2 LQKENI. The length of the CDR3 is 13 residues. CDR3 loop: CASSHGTTYEQYF. Here the CDR3 DNA reads TGTGCCAGCTCTCACGGGACAACCTACGAGCAGTACTTC.

V usage is TRBV11-3 and J usage is TRBJ1-1; D call uncertain. The CDR3 length is 13 residues. With 2 bases removed from V and 6 bases from J, the gap between germline ends came to 10 bases. The germline CDR1 and CDR2 sequences are SGHNT and YENEEA. The CDR3 is CASSLSFAAEAFF. The CDR3 bases are TGTGCCAGCAGCTTATCTTTCGCGGCTGAAGCTTTCTTT.

There are many counts of this clonotype. The V call is TRBV14, the J call TRBJ1-1; D not resolved. This CDR3 is 14 amino acids long. Trimming shortened V by 6 bases and J by 0 bases, and 11 bases separated the two germline ends. Germline values: CDR1 SGHDN, CDR2 FVKESK. The CDR3 is CASSDLRVNTEAFF. The CDR3 coding sequence is TGTGCCAGCAGTGATTTGAGAGTGAACACTGAAGCTTTCTTT.

This clonotype occurred a few times. CDR3 protein: CASSEPGTAYGYTF. The CDR3 DNA reads TGTGCCAGCAGTGAGCCGGGGACGGCCTATGGCTACACCTTC. The chain links TRBV25-1 to TRBJ1-2; tentative D call: TRBD1 (5 bases). Germline CDR1 MGHDK, CDR2 SYGVNS. The V gene lost 3 bases and the J gene lost 4 bases, with 12 bases spanning the gap. This CDR3 contains 14 residues.

This clonotype was counted a few times. The V call is TRBV20-1, the J call TRBJ1-5; TRBD1 matches 12 bases. Germline CDR1 DFQATT, CDR2 SNEGSKA (reference sequence). The trim removed 4 bases at V and 6 bases at J, leaving 7 bases unmatched. This CDR3 has 15 amino acids. In nucleotides, the CDR3 is TGCAGTGCTATCCGGGACAGGGGGCTTGGTCAGCCCCAGCATTTT. Amino acids: CSAIRDRGLGQPQHF.

This clonotype was picked up a small number of times. The chain recombines TRBV7-9 with TRBJ1-1; D gene unclear. The length of the CDR3 is 15 residues. Germline V gene lookup returns CDR1 SEHNR and CDR2 FQNEAQ (reference sequence). The V end was cut by 3 bases, the J end by 1 base, with 12 bases between. The CDR3 nucleotides are TGTGCCAGCAGCTTTCCAGGCCGTCCGAACACTGAAGCTTTCTTT. Protein sequence: CASSFPGRPNTEAFF.

This clonotype was seen only a few times. The DNA for the CDR3 is TGCAGTGCTAGACCTTTGAACGGGTTTAACACCGGGGAGCTGTTTTTT. Translated: CSARPLNGFNTGELFF. J is TRBJ2-2 and V is TRBV20-1; D gene unclear. From germline, CDR1 is DFQATT and CDR2 SNEGSKA (reference sequence). This CDR3 is 16 amino acids long. The V end lost 2 bases, the J end lost 2 bases, and 15 bases lay between the germline ends.

The chain links TRBV20-1 to TRBJ1-4; no clear D gene. Deletions cut 3 bases from V and 0 bases from J, with 8 bases between. Germline-derived CDR1 and CDR2 are DFQATT and SNEGSKA (reference sequence). The CDR3 runs 14 residues. The chain's CDR3 is CSASPGTTNEKLFF. The CDR3 bases are TGCAGTGCTAGTCCCGGGACAACTAATGAAAAACTGTTTTTT.

This clonotype has at least ten counts. This rearrangement joins TRBV29-1 to TRBJ2-1; D might be TRBD1 (6 bases). Germline V gives CDR1 SQVTM, CDR2 ANQGSEA. Trimming took off 3 bases at V and 1 base at J, with 10 bases between the two ends. This CDR3 has 14 amino acids. The CDR3 here is CSVEGDISYNEQFF. In nucleotides, the CDR3 is TGCAGCGTTGAGGGGGACATTTCCTACAATGAGCAGTTCTTC.

V gene TRBV3-1 combines with J gene TRBJ1-2, with 10 bases fitting TRBD1. This CDR3 region has 15 residues. Per germline, CDR1 LGHDT and CDR2 YNNKEL (reference sequence). The trim removed 4 bases at V and 4 bases at J, leaving 6 bases unmatched. In DNA form, the CDR3 reads TGTGCCAGCAGCCTAAGGACAGGGGGAGGCTATGGCTACACCTTC. Translation gives CASSLRTGGGYGYTF.

Ten or more counts support this clonotype. The chain combines TRBV4-2 with TRBJ2-1; 14 bases are shared with TRBD2. The germline V gene encodes CDR1 LGHNA and CDR2 YNFKEQ. This CDR3 is built from 18 residues. Unmatched junction bases numbered 6, after V lost 3 bases and J lost 2 bases. CDR3 loop: CASSQAGTSGGAYNEQFF. The CDR3, as DNA: TGTGCCAGCAGCCAGGCCGGGACTAGCGGGGGAGCCTACAATGAGCAGTTCTTC.

V is TRBV20-1 and J is TRBJ2-1; D uncertain. Per germline, CDR1 DFQATT and CDR2 SNEGSKA (reference sequence). The CDR3 loop spans 13 amino acids. In DNA form, the CDR3 reads TGCAGCGCCCACGGAAGCTCCTACAATGAGCAGTTCTTC. Translating it yields CSAHGSSYNEQFF.

This clonotype was detected only a few times. The chain combines TRBV6-1 with TRBJ2-7, with 8 nucleotides matching TRBD1. This CDR3 is 14 amino acids long. The germline gives CDR1 MNHNS, CDR2 SASEGT. Losses at the gene ends were 7 bases for V and 2 bases for J; bases not matched to a gene: 7. CDR3 loop: CASTKGTGAYEQYF. The CDR3 DNA sequence: TGTGCCAGCACCAAAGGGACAGGAGCCTACGAGCAGTACTTC.

This clonotype was recorded many times. The rearrangement joins TRBV7-3 to TRBJ2-1; a weak D match, TRBD1 (6 bases). The CDR3 consists of 14 residues. Trimming took off 5 bases at V and 4 bases at J, with 12 bases between the two ends. Germline V lookup: CDR1 SGHTA, CDR2 FQGTGA. This CDR3 is CASSPNRDYNEQFF. CDR3 nucleotide sequence: TGTGCCAGCAGCCCAAACAGGGATTACAATGAGCAGTTCTTC.

This clonotype was counted only a few times. V usage is TRBV11-2 and J usage is TRBJ2-3; no clear D. Looked up from germline, CDR1 is SGHAT and CDR2 is FQNNGV. The germline V and J ends were trimmed by 5 bases and 3 bases, with 9 bases remaining between them. This CDR3 has 13 amino acids. In DNA, the CDR3 is TGTGCCAGCAGCCCGGACGGGACAGATACGCAGTATTTT. This encodes CASSPDGTDTQYF. The entire variable domain, with the rest obtained from reference TRBV11-2 and TRBJ2-3, is as follows: EAGVAQSPRYKIIEKRQSVAFWCNPISGHATLYWYQQILGQGPKLLIQFQNNGVVDDSQLPKDRFSAERLKGVDSTLKIQPAKLEDSAVYLCASSPDGTDTQYFGPGTRLTVL.

The genes are TRBV30 and TRBJ1-5; D possibly corresponds to TRBD1 (5 bases). The V gene's germline CDR1 is GTSNPN and CDR2 SVGIG (reference sequence). V shed 0 bases and J shed 15 bases, with 15 bases lying between them. The CDR3 length is 12 residues. The CDR3 here is CAWSVNGASAHF. CDR3 sequence (DNA): TGTGCCTGGAGTGTTAACGGGGCCTCAGCGCATTTT. Drawing the rest from reference TRBV30 and TRBJ1-5, the complete variable domain is SQTIHQWPATLVQPVGSPLSLECTVEGTSNPNLYWYRQAAGRGLQLLFYSVGIGQISSEVPQNLSASRPQDRQFILSSKKLLLSDSGFYLCAWSVNGASAHFGDGTRLSIL.

The chain carries TRBV20-1 and TRBJ1-6; the match to TRBD1 covers 8 bases. V was pared by 6 bases and J by 1 base, with 5 bases of the junction left unmatched. Germline loops: CDR1 DFQATT, CDR2 SNEGSKA (reference sequence). The CDR3 contains 15 residues. CDR3 protein: CSASGGQSYNSPLHF. CDR3 nucleotides: TGCAGTGCATCAGGGGGCCAATCCTATAATTCACCCCTCCACTTT.

The rearrangement uses TRBV12-3 or TRBV12-4 and TRBJ1-1, with D possibly matching TRBD1 (6 bases). V gave up 8 bases and J gave up 1 base, with 17 bases separating them. The CDR3 extends over 15 amino acids. The DNA for the CDR3 is TGTGCCAGCCTGAGGAGGGGGGGACCGAACACTGAAGCTTTCTTT. Its protein is CASLRRGGPNTEAFF.

The chain recombines TRBV5-1 with TRBJ1-1; D is perhaps TRBD1 (6 bases). The CDR3 is 14 residues long. The germline CDR1 and CDR2 sequences are SGHRS and YFSETQ. V lost 7 bases to trimming and J lost 1 base, with 14 bases between them. The CDR3 here is CASVQGLGNTEAFF. As DNA, the CDR3 is TGCGCCAGCGTGCAGGGGCTAGGGAACACTGAAGCTTTCTTT.

The rearrangement joins TRBV14 to TRBJ2-1; 12 bases are shared with TRBD2. Germline V gives CDR1 SGHDN, CDR2 FVKESK. The CDR3 sequence is 18 residues long. The V gene end was trimmed by 4 bases and the J gene end by 7 bases; junction bases not matched to a gene: 14. The CDR3 here is CASSLRGLAGTWRNEQFF. Here the CDR3 DNA reads TGTGCCAGCAGCCTCAGAGGACTAGCGGGAACCTGGCGGAATGAGCAGTTCTTC.

The rearrangement joins TRBV28 to TRBJ1-5, with D perhaps matching TRBD1 (5 bases). Trimming took off 6 bases at V and 1 base at J, with 19 bases between the two ends. The CDR3 totals 17 residues. The germline V gene has CDR1 MDHEN and CDR2 SYDVKM. CDR3: CASRTIGGTFSNQPQHF. Here the CDR3 DNA reads TGTGCCAGCAGAACGATCGGGGGGACCTTCAGCAATCAGCCCCAGCATTTT.

This clonotype turned up a few times. This chain joins TRBV4-2 and TRBJ1-3; 10 bases line up with TRBD1. J was trimmed by 2 bases and V by 3 bases; bases with no gene match: 1. In germline, CDR1 is LGHNA, CDR2 YNFKEQ. The length of the CDR3 is 15 residues. The CDR3, as DNA: TGTGCCAGCAGCCACGGACAGGGGGCTGGAAACACCATATATTTT. Translating gives CASSHGQGAGNTIYF.

This clonotype was counted ten times or more. The chain has TRBV7-2 and TRBJ1-2; 7 nucleotides match TRBD1. Trimming at V came to 5 bases and at J to 10 bases, leaving 19 bases not matched to a gene. Germline V gene lookup returns CDR1 SGHTA and CDR2 FQGNSA. This CDR3 region has 16 residues. The CDR3 nucleotides read TGTGCCAGCAGCCGAACCGGACAGGCAGTAACTATGTCCTACACCTTC. Translation: CASSRTGQAVTMSYTF.

The chain carries TRBV6-1 and TRBJ2-7; TRBD1 agrees at 9 bases. CDR3 length: 14 residues. Trimming at V came to 7 bases and at J to 3 bases, leaving 7 bases not matched to a gene. Germline V gene lookup returns CDR1 MNHNS and CDR2 SASEGT. The CDR3 sequence is CASTRTGDNYEQYF. CDR3 sequence (DNA): TGTGCCAGCACACGGACAGGGGATAACTACGAGCAGTACTTC.

To note about this clonotype: At one boundary the junction diverges from the germline segment, which might be a read error. The chain combines TRBV7-2 with TRBJ2-7; the D gene is possibly TRBD2 (6 bases). CDR3 length: 13 residues. Germline values: CDR1 SGHTA, CDR2 FQGNSA. The CDR3 nucleotides read TGTGCCAGCAGCTTCAGGGACTCCAACGAGCAGTACTTC. It specifies CASSFRDSNEQYF.

In its sample, this clonotype was seen many times. V is TRBV5-1 and J is TRBJ1-1, with D possibly matching TRBD1 (6 bases). Trimming cost V 4 bases and J 3 bases, with 13 bases left between them. Germline values: CDR1 SGHRS, CDR2 YFSETQ. This CDR3 has 14 amino acids. In DNA form, the CDR3 reads TGCGCCAGCAGCCGAAGACAGGCAGACACTGAAGCTTTCTTT. Translating it yields CASSRRQADTEAFF.

This clonotype appeared a few times. This CDR3 is CASSLNPDLTEQFF. The CDR3 nucleotides read TGTGCCAGCAGCTTAAACCCCGATCTTACCGAGCAGTTCTTC. The rearrangement links TRBV7-2 to TRBJ2-1; D gene uncertain. Trimming removed 2 bases at V and 10 bases at J, with 15 bases between. The CDR3 has 14 residues. The germline gives CDR1 SGHTA, CDR2 FQGNSA.

This clonotype has a handful of counts. The chain is built from TRBV4-1 and TRBJ1-1; no clear D gene. The CDR3 covers 18 residues. Germline-derived CDR1 and CDR2 are MGHRA and YSYEKL. V was pared by 0 bases and J by 4 bases, with 21 bases between. For the CDR3, the DNA is TGCGCCAGCAGCCAAGATCGAAGCACAGCTTTTATGAGCACTGAAGCTTTCTTT. Protein: CASSQDRSTAFMSTEAFF.

This rearrangement joins TRBV5-1 to TRBJ2-5; D uncertain. CDR1 and CDR2 (germline): SGHRS, YFSETQ. The CDR3 loop spans 14 amino acids. Trimming left V 4 bases short and J 1 base short, with 11 bases between. CDR3 sequence: CASSLNTAQETQYF. The CDR3 DNA sequence: TGCGCCAGCAGCCTAAATACGGCCCAAGAGACCCAGTACTTC.